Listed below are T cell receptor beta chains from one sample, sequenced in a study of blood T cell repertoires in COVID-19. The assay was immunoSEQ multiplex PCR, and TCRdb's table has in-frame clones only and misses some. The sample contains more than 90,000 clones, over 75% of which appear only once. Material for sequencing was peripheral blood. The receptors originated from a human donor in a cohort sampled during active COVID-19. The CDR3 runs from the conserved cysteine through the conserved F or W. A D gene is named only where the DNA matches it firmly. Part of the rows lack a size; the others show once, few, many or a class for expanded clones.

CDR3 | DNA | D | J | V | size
CASSLGGKRTDTQYF | TGTGCCAGCAGTTTGGGCGGGAAAAGGACAGATACGCAGTATTTT | . | TRBJ2-3 | TRBV27 | .
CASRRTENYGYTF | TGTGCCAGCAGGAGAACAGAGAACTATGGCTACACCTTC | . | TRBJ1-2 | TRBV6-5 | once
CASSRLASNSGEQFF | TGCGCCAGCAGCCGACTAGCCAGCAATTCTGGTGAGCAGTTCTTC | TRBD2 | TRBJ2-1 | TRBV4-1 | .
CASSSPNRGSYEQYF | TGTGCCAGCAGTTCCCCGAACAGGGGTTCCTACGAGCAGTACTTC | TRBD1 | TRBJ2-7 | TRBV27 | .
CASSLNRNTGELFF | TGTGCCAGCAGCTTAAACAGAAACACCGGGGAGCTGTTTTTT | . | TRBJ2-2 | TRBV7-3 | .
CATTARGLTDTQYF | TGTGCCACCACCGCGAGGGGGCTTACAGATACGCAGTATTTT | TRBD1 | TRBJ2-3 | TRBV19 | .
CASSLAENQPQHF | TGTGCCAGCAGCTTGGCGGAGAATCAGCCCCAGCATTTT | . | TRBJ1-5 | TRBV5-6 | .
CSASSGHEQFF | TGCAGTGCTTCGAGCGGCCATGAGCAGTTCTTC | . | TRBJ2-1 | TRBV20-1 | few
CASSYSNRVGGELFF | TGTGCCAGCAGTTACTCCAACAGGGTCGGCGGGGAGCTGTTTTTT | . | TRBJ2-2 | TRBV6-2/TRBV6-3 | .
CASSRDFHVYNSPLHF | TGCGCCAGCAGCCGGGACTTCCACGTCTATAATTCACCCCTCCACTTT | . | TRBJ1-6 | TRBV5-1 | once
CASSLSGSPLYYGYTF | TGTGCCAGCTCACTAAGCGGATCTCCTCTCTACTATGGCTACACCTTC | . | TRBJ1-2 | TRBV18 | .
CASSLVGDRIYEQYF | TGTGCCAGCAGCTTGGTTGGGGACAGGATCTACGAGCAGTACTTC | TRBD1 | TRBJ2-7 | TRBV5-6 | .
CASSVVGQGARDSYNEQFF | TGTGCCAGCAGCGTAGTGGGACAGGGGGCGCGGGACTCCTACAATGAGCAGTTCTTC | TRBD1 | TRBJ2-1 | TRBV9 | once
CASSEPRDRPNYEQYF | TGTGCCAGCAGTGAGCCGAGGGACAGGCCTAACTACGAGCAGTACTTC | TRBD1 | TRBJ2-7 | TRBV28 | .
CASSSGDREKLFF | TGTGCCAGCAGCTCCGGGGACAGAGAAAAACTGTTTTTT | TRBD1 | TRBJ1-4 | TRBV13 | .
CASDGTGGSPLHF | TGTGCCAGCGATGGGACAGGCGGTTCACCCCTCCACTTT | TRBD1 | TRBJ1-6 | TRBV7-9 | .
CAARSPGQGSGNQPQHF | TGTGCCGCTCGGTCGCCGGGACAGGGGTCTGGGAATCAGCCCCAGCATTTT | TRBD1 | TRBJ1-5 | TRBV19 | .
CASNPLVGNYGYTF | TGTGCCAGCAACCCCCTTGTCGGGAACTATGGCTACACCTTC | . | TRBJ1-2 | TRBV6-5 | .
CASSHASGRRELFF | TGCGCCAGCAGCCACGCCAGCGGGAGGAGGGAGCTGTTTTTT | TRBD2 | TRBJ2-2 | TRBV4-3 | .
CASSFGGQGAYEQYF | TGTGCCAGCAGTTTCGGCGGACAGGGGGCCTACGAGCAGTACTTC | TRBD1 | TRBJ2-7 | TRBV28 | .
CASSLYGTGVEAFF | TGTGCCAGCAGTTTATACGGGACAGGGGTTGAAGCTTTCTTT | TRBD1 | TRBJ1-1 | TRBV27 | .
CASSLAGTGGHTEAFF | TGCGCCAGCAGCTTGGCCGGGACAGGGGGGCACACTGAAGCTTTCTTT | TRBD1 | TRBJ1-1 | TRBV5-1 | .
CASGLDKDRVNSYEQYF | TGTGCTAGTGGTTTGGATAAAGACAGGGTAAACTCCTACGAGCAGTACTTC | TRBD1 | TRBJ2-7 | TRBV12-5 | .
CASSVDGGDYGYTF | TGTGCCAGCAGCGTAGACGGGGGTGACTATGGCTACACCTTC | . | TRBJ1-2 | TRBV9 | .
CASSSQGGQAFF | TGTGCCAGCAGTTCGCAAGGAGGCCAAGCTTTCTTT | . | TRBJ1-1 | TRBV12-3/TRBV12-4 | once
CASSLVQGAQPQHF | TGTGCCAGCAGTTTAGTGCAGGGGGCTCAGCCCCAGCATTTT | TRBD1 | TRBJ1-5 | TRBV27 | .
CASSSTGTGGAFF | TGTGCCAGCAGCTCGACCGGGACAGGGGGAGCTTTCTTT | TRBD1 | TRBJ1-1 | TRBV7-3 | .
CASSIDSDGYTF | TGCGCCAGCAGCATCGACTCCGATGGCTACACCTTC | . | TRBJ1-2 | TRBV5-1 | few